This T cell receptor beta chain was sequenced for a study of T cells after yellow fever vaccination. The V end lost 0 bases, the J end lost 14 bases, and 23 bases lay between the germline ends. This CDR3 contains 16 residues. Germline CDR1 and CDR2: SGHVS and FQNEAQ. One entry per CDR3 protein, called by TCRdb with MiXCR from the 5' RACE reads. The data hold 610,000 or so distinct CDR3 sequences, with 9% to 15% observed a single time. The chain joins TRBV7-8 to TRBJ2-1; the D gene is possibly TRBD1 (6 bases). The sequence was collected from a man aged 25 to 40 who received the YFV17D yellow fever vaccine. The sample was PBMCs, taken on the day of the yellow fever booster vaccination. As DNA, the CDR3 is TGTGCCAGCAGCTTAGCTCGGACAGTCACCACGGGGTGGGAGTTCTTC. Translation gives CASSLARTVTTGWEFF.